This entry features one T cell receptor beta chain sequence. This specimen belongs to a study of blood T cells in healthy people across ages. The authors ran a second PCR of about 6 to 11 cycles using a sample-barcoded 5' primer and a J-beta primer mix. A single record per CDR3 protein comes from TCRdb applying MiXCR to the 5' RACE reads. The sample holds around 520,000 distinct CDR3 sequences; over 25% are singletons and the top ten take roughly 3.5%. The CDR3 contains 13 residues. Trimming took off 8 bases at V and 4 bases at J, with 15 bases between the two ends. Germline V gene sequence: CDR1 SGHRS, CDR2 YFSETQ. The same data also contributed to another study, on T cells of mothers and their children.

The receptor was isolated from a boy aged 2-9 years in good health. The rearrangement joins TRBV5-1 to TRBJ1-1; D unresolved. Input material: blood. In DNA, the CDR3 is TGCGCCAGTAGCCCCCATGGCCCCACTGAAGCTTTCTTT. Translation gives CASSPHGPTEAFF.